These 28 T cell receptor beta chains came from one sample sequenced in a study of blood T cell repertoires in COVID-19 (dated by TCRdb to about 2020). Library method: the immunoSEQ multiplex PCR assay. TCRdb stores this immuneACCESS table with in-frame sequences only. Part of the clones is absent; in the studies checked, under half of the shortfall reflects unresolved V genes, and no reason is known for the rest. The sample table shows over 200,000 clones, and just under 90% are seen once. The ten largest clones capture roughly 4% of the sample. Sequences were obtained from PBMCs or T cells enriched from blood (not recorded which). These receptors all come from a woman in her 30s with acute COVID-19.

The rearrangement uses TRBV7-9 and TRBJ1-5; 8 positions match TRBD1. Germline assignment: CDR1 SEHNR and CDR2 FQNEAQ (reference sequence). J was trimmed by 9 bases and V by 6 bases; bases with no gene match: 13. This CDR3 comprises 15 residues. The DNA of the CDR3 is TGTGCCAGCAGTTTCGGACAGGGCCAAATGGGGCCCCAGCATTTT. Its protein is CASSFGQGQMGPQHF.

This sequence joins TRBV11-3 and TRBJ1-5; D gene ambiguous. Trimming cost V 5 bases and J 6 bases, with 11 bases left between them. The CDR3 has 13 amino acids. In germline, CDR1 is SGHNT, CDR2 YENEEA. The DNA of the CDR3 is TGTGCCAGCAGCGAGAGTCAGGTTCAGCCCCAGCATTTT. Translating it yields CASSESQVQPQHF.

The CDR3 DNA reads TGCGCCAGCAGCGGGACAGAGAACACTGAAGCTTTCTTT. This sequence encodes CASSGTENTEAFF. V usage is TRBV5-1 and J usage is TRBJ1-1; 7 bases match TRBD1. J lost 1 base, V lost 4 bases, and 1 base had no gene match. Looked up from germline, CDR1 is SGHRS and CDR2 is YFSETQ. CDR3 length: 13 residues.

The chain couples TRBV24-1 to TRBJ1-2, with D hard to call. Trimming stripped 3 bases from V and 6 bases from J, with 10 bases between. CDR3 length equals 13 residues. Germline CDR1 is KGHDR and CDR2 is SFDVKD. The CDR3 nucleotides read TGTGCCACCAGTGATCTCGACTGGGATGGCTACACCTTC. It is translated as CATSDLDWDGYTF.

The table lists this clone with a count of one. This rearrangement joins TRBV6-5 to TRBJ2-7; D is possibly TRBD2 (5 bases). Germline V gene data show CDR1 as MNHEY and CDR2 as SVGAGI. The CDR3 sequence is 15 residues long. Trimming took 1 base from V and 2 from J, leaving 12 bases between them. CDR3 sequence: CASSYFRDKTYEQYF. CDR3 DNA: TGTGCCAGCAGTTACTTCCGGGATAAGACCTACGAGCAGTACTTC.

The chain is built from TRBV2 and TRBJ2-5, with a tentative D call TRBD1 (5 bases). The V gene lost 4 bases and the J gene lost 5 bases, with 20 bases spanning the gap. Germline V CDR1 and CDR2: SNHLY, FYNNEI. The CDR3 spans 16 residues. The chain's CDR3 is CASSAFRVNIGETQYF. CDR3 bases: TGTGCCAGCAGTGCGTTCAGGGTTAACATAGGGGAGACCCAGTACTTC.

V and J are TRBV5-1 and TRBJ1-4; D is perhaps TRBD1 (6 bases). V shed 4 bases and J shed 2 bases, with 9 bases lying between them. Germline V gives CDR1 SGHRS, CDR2 YFSETQ. The CDR3 is made up of 14 amino acids. DNA of the CDR3: TGCGCCAGCAGCCAGGGGCCGACTAATGAAAAACTGTTTTTT. It encodes CASSQGPTNEKLFF. The whole variable domain, remainder taken from reference TRBV5-1 and TRBJ1-4, is KAGVTQTPRYLIKTRGQQVTLSCSPISGHRSVSWYQQTPGQGLQFLFEYFSETQRNKGNFPGRFSGRQFSNSRSEMNVSTLELGDSALYLCASSQGPTNEKLFFGSGTQLSVL.

The chain recombines TRBV28 with TRBJ1-2; the match to TRBD1 covers 8 bases. Germline V gene sequence: CDR1 MDHEN, CDR2 SYDVKM. CDR3 size: 15 residues. After removal of 7 bases from V and 7 bases from J, the junction contained 14 bases not matched to a gene. The DNA for the CDR3 is TGTGCCAGCACAGGACCTGGACAGGGTAGGACTGGCTACACCTTC. The encoded protein is CASTGPGQGRTGYTF.

J is TRBJ1-1 and V is TRBV19, with D unclear. Germline lookup yields CDR1 LNHDA and CDR2 SQIVND (reference sequence). This CDR3 has 17 amino acids. The V end was cut by 5 bases, the J end by 1 base, with 20 bases between. Here the CDR3 reads CASSPIIQTRSNTEAFF. The CDR3 coding sequence is TGTGCCAGTAGTCCAATAATTCAGACAAGATCGAACACTGAAGCTTTCTTT.

This chain's CDR3 is CASSPETGRNTEAFF. DNA of the CDR3: TGTGCCAGCAGCCCCGAGACAGGGAGGAACACTGAAGCTTTCTTT. The J gene is TRBJ1-1, the V gene TRBV13, with 7 bases aligning to TRBD1. Trimming took 5 bases from V and 1 from J; bases not matched to a gene: 7. Germline V gives CDR1 PRHDT, CDR2 FYEKMQ (reference sequence). The CDR3 extends over 15 amino acids. Full variable domain (rest looked up from reference TRBV13 and TRBJ1-1): AAGVIQSPRHLIKEKRETATLKCYPIPRHDTVYWYQQGPGQDPQFLISFYEKMQSDKGSIPDRFSAQQFSDYHSELNMSSLELGDSALYFCASSPETGRNTEAFFGQGTRLTVV.

The V call is TRBV28, the J call TRBJ2-1, with 8 positions matching TRBD2. The CDR3 is 15 residues long. J gave up 7 bases and V 2 bases, and 7 bases lay outside the gene matches. Germline values: CDR1 MDHEN, CDR2 SYDVKM. CDR3 in amino acids: CASSLPGTRNNEQFF. In DNA form, the CDR3 reads TGTGCCAGCAGTTTACCCGGGACTAGAAATAATGAGCAGTTCTTC.

A few counts support this clone. The chain couples TRBV20-1 to TRBJ1-1; no reliable D call. Germline CDR1 DFQATT, CDR2 SNEGSKA (reference sequence). V was shortened by 5 bases and J by 9 bases, with 13 bases between the two germline ends. The CDR3 contains 11 residues. As DNA, the CDR3 is TGCAGTGCTCAAGAAGATCTACAAGCTTTCTTT. Translated: CSAQEDLQAFF.

The chain employs TRBV7-3 and TRBJ2-5; the match to TRBD2 covers 7 bases. The CDR3 totals 15 residues. In germline, CDR1 is SGHTA, CDR2 FQGTGA. With 5 bases clipped from V and 4 bases from J, the junction kept 10 bases outside the gene matches. This CDR3 is CASSALGGGGETQYF. DNA for the CDR3: TGTGCCAGCAGCGCCCTTGGGGGGGGAGGAGAGACCCAGTACTTC.

The V call is TRBV5-1, the J call TRBJ2-7; TRBD1 aligns across 8 bases. V was clipped by 5 bases and J by 2 bases; unmatched bases: 6. Germline V gene data show CDR1 as SGHRS and CDR2 as YFSETQ. The CDR3 has 14 amino acids. The CDR3, as DNA: TGCGCCAGCAGAATCGGACAGGGTACCTACGAGCAGTACTTC. Amino acids: CASRIGQGTYEQYF.

This rearrangement joins TRBV6-1 to TRBJ1-4; no firm D call. This CDR3 region has 13 residues. The V end lost 2 bases, the J end lost 8 bases, and 9 bases lay between the germline ends. The V gene's germline CDR1 is MNHNS and CDR2 SASEGT. CDR3 sequence reads: CASSEWQVEKLFF. CDR3 DNA sequence: TGTGCCAGCAGTGAATGGCAGGTAGAAAAACTGTTTTTT.

The chain joins TRBV27 to TRBJ1-2; 10 nucleotides line up with TRBD1. V dropped 6 bases and J dropped 5; count of bases not matched to a gene: 6. The CDR3 sequence is 14 residues long. The germline CDR1 and CDR2 sequences are MNHEY and SMNVEV (reference sequence). CDR3 residues: CASRPTGGPYGYTF. CDR3 in DNA: TGTGCCAGCAGACCGACAGGGGGCCCGTATGGCTACACCTTC.

The V gene is TRBV15, the J gene TRBJ2-1; tentatively, D is TRBD2 (5 bases). Trimming stripped 0 bases from V and 6 bases from J, with 12 bases between. This CDR3 has 15 amino acids. The germline CDR1 and CDR2 sequences are LNHNV and YYDKDF (reference sequence). The CDR3 reads CATSRDRASFNEQFF. The CDR3 nucleotides are TGTGCCACCAGCAGAGATCGGGCTAGCTTCAATGAGCAGTTCTTC.

V usage is TRBV5-1 and J usage is TRBJ1-3; D unclear. Germline lookup yields CDR1 SGHRS and CDR2 YFSETQ. This CDR3 has 15 amino acids. Trimming took 3 bases from V and 2 from J, leaving 12 bases between them. The CDR3 reads CASSSFGYTGNTIYF. CDR3 sequence (DNA): TGCGCCAGCAGCTCTTTCGGGTATACTGGAAACACCATATATTTT.

The rearrangement uses TRBV5-8 and TRBJ1-5; 10 bases match TRBD1. V shed 4 bases, J shed 1 base, and the junction held 11 bases outside the gene matches. CDR3 length: 18 amino acids. CDR1 and CDR2 (germline): SGHTS, YDEGEE. CDR3 nucleotides: TGTGCCAGCAGCCTCTATAGGACAGGGGGGGACAGCAATCAGCCCCAGCATTTT. Protein sequence: CASSLYRTGGDSNQPQHF.

The rearrangement links TRBV4-3 to TRBJ2-3; D unresolved. Germline CDR1 reads LGHNA; CDR2 reads YSLEER. CDR3 length: 15 amino acids. V lost 0 bases and J 2 bases, leaving 9 bases between the germline ends. The CDR3 spells CASSQERSDTDTQYF. The CDR3 DNA reads as TGCGCCAGCAGCCAAGAACGGAGCGACACAGATACGCAGTATTTT.

The chain has TRBV5-4 and TRBJ2-1, with 11 bases identical to TRBD2. In germline, CDR1 is SGHNT, CDR2 YYREEE (reference sequence). Germline trimming cut 4 bases from V and 1 base from J; bases unmatched to any gene: 7. This CDR3 spans 17 amino acids. The chain's CDR3 is CASSRTSGLKSYNEQFF. Written as DNA, the CDR3 is TGTGCCAGCAGCAGGACTAGCGGGCTAAAATCCTACAATGAGCAGTTCTTC.

V gene TRBV5-1 combines with J gene TRBJ2-7; D is perhaps TRBD1 (5 bases). Between the trimmed V and J ends, which lost 3 bases and 1 base, there was a span of 11 bases. This CDR3 is built from 14 residues. In germline, CDR1 is SGHRS, CDR2 YFSETQ. The CDR3 nucleotides read TGCGCCAGCAGCTCATACAGGAGTTCCTACGAGCAGTACTTC. It yields the protein CASSSYRSSYEQYF.

This clone has a handful of counts. The chain has TRBV27 and TRBJ1-1; no reliable D call. Germline lookup yields CDR1 MNHEY and CDR2 SMNVEV (reference sequence). The CDR3 length is 13 residues. The germline V and J ends were trimmed by 5 bases and 1 base, with 8 bases remaining between them. CDR3 DNA sequence: TGTGCCAGCAGTCCCGCGGGGAACACTGAAGCTTTCTTT. Encoded protein: CASSPAGNTEAFF.

This chain uses TRBV6-2 or TRBV6-3 with TRBJ2-6; D call uncertain. The CDR3 is made up of 15 amino acids. V was shortened by 5 bases and J by 2 bases, with 10 bases between the two germline ends. The germline V gene encodes CDR1 MNHEY and CDR2 SVGEGT. CDR3: CASSRSFTGANVLTF. For the CDR3, the DNA is TGTGCCAGCAGTCGGTCGTTCACTGGGGCCAACGTCCTGACTTTC.

CDR3 sequence reads: CASSLTDSYQPQHF. In DNA, the CDR3 is TGTGCCAGCTCACTAACAGACAGTTATCAGCCCCAGCATTTT. The V and J genes are TRBV18 and TRBJ1-5, with D possibly TRBD1 on 5 matching bases. The V end lost 4 bases, the J end lost 5 bases, and 12 bases lay between the germline ends. The CDR3 totals 14 residues. Germline V CDR1 and CDR2: KGHSH, LQKENI.

In its sample, this clone was seen a few times. V and J are TRBV7-9 and TRBJ1-2, with D hard to call. The CDR3 runs to 18 residues. V lost 1 base and J lost 4, with 22 bases in between. CDR1 is SEHNR and CDR2 is FQNEAQ in the germline V gene (reference sequence). The CDR3 bases are TGTGCCAGCAGCTTAGTATTTTCCCGGGTTACTGAAGGCTATGGCTACACCTTC. Translation gives CASSLVFSRVTEGYGYTF.

This clone was detected only once. The V gene is TRBV7-7, the J gene TRBJ2-2; TRBD2 matches 8 bases. Germline V CDR1 and CDR2: SSHAT, FNYEAQ (reference sequence). The trim removed 1 base at V and 3 bases at J, leaving 10 bases unmatched. This CDR3 contains 18 residues. This CDR3 is CASSLVAGGGRDTGELFF. The CDR3 coding sequence is TGTGCCAGCAGCTTAGTTGCGGGGGGAGGACGTGACACCGGGGAGCTGTTTTTT.

V usage is TRBV7-9 and J usage is TRBJ2-2; no clear D gene. Trimming shortened V by 11 bases and J by 0 bases, and 13 bases separated the two germline ends. Germline loops: CDR1 SEHNR, CDR2 FQNEAQ (reference sequence). The CDR3 runs 14 residues. CDR3 loop: CAFPPVANTGELFF. The CDR3 DNA reads TGTGCCTTCCCCCCCGTCGCGAACACCGGGGAGCTGTTTTTT.